The following is a T cell receptor (beta chain) sequence with its context. These data are taken from a study of blood T cell repertoires in COVID-19. Study details: Researchers got acute and convalescent COVID-19 samples from the United States, Italy and Spain. Nucleic acid was either cDNA or gDNA, and it came from T cells, B-cell-depleted T cells, or PBMCs.

In the original processing: Amplification of reference gene primers was used by the study to estimate nucleated cell counts. Data came from immunoSEQ multiplex PCR; TCRdb stores just in-frame clones and leaves some out. V, J and clone size derive from that table, while D and trimming were established from the DNA sequence. The table includes 150,000 to 200,000 clones, approximately 81% detected once. Sequencing was carried out using peripheral blood. The source is a human donor with acute or convalescent COVID-19. The donor label of this sample is uncertain.

The CDR3: CASSLTRGRSSGNTIYF. The CDR3 DNA reads as TGTGCCAGCAGCCTCACGCGGGGCAGGAGCTCTGGAAACACCATATATTTT. The V and J genes are TRBV5-5 and TRBJ1-3, with a weak D call TRBD1 (5 bases). Deletions cut 4 bases from V and 0 bases from J, with 17 bases between. The CDR3 is made up of 17 amino acids. Germline values: CDR1 SGHKS, CDR2 YYEKEE (reference sequence).